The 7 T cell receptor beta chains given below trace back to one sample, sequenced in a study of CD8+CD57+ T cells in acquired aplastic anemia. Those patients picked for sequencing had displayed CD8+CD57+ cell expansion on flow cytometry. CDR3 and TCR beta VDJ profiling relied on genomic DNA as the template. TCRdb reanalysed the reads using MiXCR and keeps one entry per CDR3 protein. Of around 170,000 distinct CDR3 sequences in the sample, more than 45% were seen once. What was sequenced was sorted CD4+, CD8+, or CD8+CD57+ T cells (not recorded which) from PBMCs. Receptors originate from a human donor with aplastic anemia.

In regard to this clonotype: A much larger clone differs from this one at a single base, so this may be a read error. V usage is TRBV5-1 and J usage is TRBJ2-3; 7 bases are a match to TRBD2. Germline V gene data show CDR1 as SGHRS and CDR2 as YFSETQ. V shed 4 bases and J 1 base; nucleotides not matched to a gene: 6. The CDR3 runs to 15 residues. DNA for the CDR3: TGCGCCAGCAGCCTTCTAGCGGAGGGCACAGATACGCAGTATTTT. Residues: CASSLLAEGTDTQYF. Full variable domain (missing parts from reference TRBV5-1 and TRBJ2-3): KAGVTQTPRYLIKTRGQQVTLSCSPISGHRSVSWYQQTPGQGLQFLFEYFSETQRNKGNFPGRFSGRQFSNSRSEMNVSTLELGDSALYLCASSLLAEGTDTQYFGPGTRLTVL.

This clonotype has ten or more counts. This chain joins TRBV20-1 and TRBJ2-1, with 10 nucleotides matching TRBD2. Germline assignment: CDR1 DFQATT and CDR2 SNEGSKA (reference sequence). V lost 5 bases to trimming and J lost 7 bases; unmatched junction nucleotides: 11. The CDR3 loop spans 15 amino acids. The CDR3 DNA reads TGCAGTGCTGCCAGCGGGAGGGCCTGGTCGAATGAGCAGTTCTTC. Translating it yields CSAASGRAWSNEQFF.

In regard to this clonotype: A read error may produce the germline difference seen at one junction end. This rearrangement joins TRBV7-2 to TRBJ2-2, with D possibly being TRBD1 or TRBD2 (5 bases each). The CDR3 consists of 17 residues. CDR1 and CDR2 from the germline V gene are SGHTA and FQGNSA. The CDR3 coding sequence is TGTGCCGGCAGCTTCAGGATGAGGGGATCGAACACCGGGGAGCTGTTTTTT. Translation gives CAGSFRMRGSNTGELFF.

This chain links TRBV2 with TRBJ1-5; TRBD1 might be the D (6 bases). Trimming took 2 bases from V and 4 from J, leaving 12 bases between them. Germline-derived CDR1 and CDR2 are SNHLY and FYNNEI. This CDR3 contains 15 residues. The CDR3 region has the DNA TGTGCCAGCAGTGAACGGCCAGGGGTTAATCAGCCCCAGCATTTT. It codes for CASSERPGVNQPQHF.

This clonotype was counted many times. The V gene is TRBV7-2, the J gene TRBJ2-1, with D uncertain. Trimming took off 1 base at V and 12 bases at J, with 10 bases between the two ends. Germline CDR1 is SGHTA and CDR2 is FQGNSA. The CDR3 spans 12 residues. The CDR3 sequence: CASSLEDMGQFF. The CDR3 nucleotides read TGTGCCAGCAGCTTAGAAGACATGGGGCAGTTCTTC. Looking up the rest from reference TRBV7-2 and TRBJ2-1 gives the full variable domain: GAGVSQSPSNKVTEKGKDVELRCDPISGHTALYWYRQSLGQGLEFLIYFQGNSAPDKSGLPSDRFSAERTGGSVSTLTIQRTQQEDSAVYLCASSLEDMGQFFGPGTRLTVL.

The CDR3 coding sequence is TGCAGCGTTGTAGGGCAGCAAGAGACCCAGTACTTC. This codes for CSVVGQQETQYF. The V call is TRBV29-1, the J call TRBJ2-5; D ambiguous. Trimming stripped 4 bases from V and 2 bases from J, with 8 bases between. Germline CDR1 SQVTM, CDR2 ANQGSEA. This CDR3 is 12 amino acids long.

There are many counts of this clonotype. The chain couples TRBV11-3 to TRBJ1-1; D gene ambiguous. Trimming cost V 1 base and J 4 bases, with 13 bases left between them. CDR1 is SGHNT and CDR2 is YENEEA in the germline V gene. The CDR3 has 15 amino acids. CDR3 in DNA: TGTGCCAGCAGCTTAGTCCCATCGACGAGCACTGAAGCTTTCTTT. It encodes CASSLVPSTSTEAFF.